The clone carrying this T cell receptor (beta chain) came up a few times. Its antigen is not identified. CDR1 and CDR2 from the germline V gene are MGHDK and SYGVNS. V lost 1 base to trimming and J lost 5 bases, with 11 bases between them. This CDR3 comprises 14 residues. TCRdb independently ran MiXCR on the 5' RACE reads; one entry per CDR3 protein. The sample has more than 500,000 distinct CDR3 sequences, approximately 5.3% seen once. This entry comes from a study of CD8 T cells in ankylosing spondylitis. General study results and limits: Certain motif variants had earlier been reported in reactive arthritis synovial fluid and blood. About 8 highly homologous variants made up a TCR beta motif, and this motif appeared characteristic of ankylosing spondylitis blood.

The sample consisted of blood, either unsorted or a sorted T cell fraction (not recorded which). The chain joins TRBV25-1 to TRBJ2-5; perhaps TRBD1 as D (5 bases). The sequence derives from a male donor with ankylosing spondylitis. CDR3 coding DNA: TGTGCCAGCAGTGAATGGGGCGTTCGGGAGACCCAGTACTTC. Translated: CASSEWGVRETQYF.